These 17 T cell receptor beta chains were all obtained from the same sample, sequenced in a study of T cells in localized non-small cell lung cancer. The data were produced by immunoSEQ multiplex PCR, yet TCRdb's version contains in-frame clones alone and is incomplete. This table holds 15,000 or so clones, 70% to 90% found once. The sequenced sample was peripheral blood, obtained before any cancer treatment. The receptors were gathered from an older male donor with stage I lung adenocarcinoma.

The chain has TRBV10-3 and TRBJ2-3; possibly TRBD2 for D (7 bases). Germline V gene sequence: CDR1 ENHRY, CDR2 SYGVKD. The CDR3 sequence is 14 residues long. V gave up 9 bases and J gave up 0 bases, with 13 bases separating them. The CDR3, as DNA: TGTGCCATACGGGGGGCCTTCAGCACAGATACGCAGTATTTT. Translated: CAIRGAFSTDTQYF.

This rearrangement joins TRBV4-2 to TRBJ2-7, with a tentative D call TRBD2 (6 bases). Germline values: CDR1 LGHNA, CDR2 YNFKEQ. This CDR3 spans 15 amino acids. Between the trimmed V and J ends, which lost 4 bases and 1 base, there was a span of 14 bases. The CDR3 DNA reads TGTGCCAGCAGCCCCGGGGGATTCGCGTCCTACGAGCAGTACTTC. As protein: CASSPGGFASYEQYF.

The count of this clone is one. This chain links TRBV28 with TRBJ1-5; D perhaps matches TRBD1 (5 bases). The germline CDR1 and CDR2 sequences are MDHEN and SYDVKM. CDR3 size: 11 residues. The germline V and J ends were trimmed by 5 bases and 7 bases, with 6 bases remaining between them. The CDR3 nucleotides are TGTGCCAGCAGTACAGGCCAGCCCCAGCATTTT. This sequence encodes CASSTGQPQHF.

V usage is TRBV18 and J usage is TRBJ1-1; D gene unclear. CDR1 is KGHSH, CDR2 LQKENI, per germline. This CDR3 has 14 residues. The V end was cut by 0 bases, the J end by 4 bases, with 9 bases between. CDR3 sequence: CASSPPHGSTEAFF. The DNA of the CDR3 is TGTGCCAGCTCACCACCTCACGGGTCCACTGAAGCTTTCTTT.

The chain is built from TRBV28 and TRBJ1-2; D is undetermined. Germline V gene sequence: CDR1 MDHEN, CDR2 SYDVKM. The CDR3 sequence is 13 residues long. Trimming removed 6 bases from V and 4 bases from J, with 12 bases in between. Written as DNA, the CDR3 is TGTGCCAGCAGCCAAGTCCCTGGCTATGGCTACACCTTC. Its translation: CASSQVPGYGYTF.

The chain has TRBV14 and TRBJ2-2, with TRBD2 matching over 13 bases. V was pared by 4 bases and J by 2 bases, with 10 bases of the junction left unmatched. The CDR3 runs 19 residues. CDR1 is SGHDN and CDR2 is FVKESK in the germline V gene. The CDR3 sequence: CASSPIRTSGGLNTGELFF. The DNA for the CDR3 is TGTGCCAGCAGCCCTATCAGGACTAGCGGGGGCCTCAACACCGGGGAGCTGTTTTTT. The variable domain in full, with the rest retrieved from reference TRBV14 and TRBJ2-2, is EAGVTQFPSHSVIEKGQTVTLRCDPISGHDNLYWYRRVMGKEIKFLLHFVKESKQDESGMPNNRFLAERTGGTYSTLKVQPAELEDSGVYFCASSPIRTSGGLNTGELFFGEGSRLTVL.

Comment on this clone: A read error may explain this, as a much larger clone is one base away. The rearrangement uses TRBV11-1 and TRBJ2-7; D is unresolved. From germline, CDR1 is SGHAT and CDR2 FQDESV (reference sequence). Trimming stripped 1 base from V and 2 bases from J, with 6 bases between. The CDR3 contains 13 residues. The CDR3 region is CASSLVRTYEQYF. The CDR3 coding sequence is TGTGCCAGCAGCTTAGTCCGGACCTACGAGCAGTACTTC.

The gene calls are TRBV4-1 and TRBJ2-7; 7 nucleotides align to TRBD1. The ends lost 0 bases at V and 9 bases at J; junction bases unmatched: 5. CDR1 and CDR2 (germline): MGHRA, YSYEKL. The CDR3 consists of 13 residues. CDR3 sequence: CASSQDNRGRQYF. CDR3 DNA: TGCGCCAGCAGCCAAGATAACAGGGGAAGGCAGTACTTC.

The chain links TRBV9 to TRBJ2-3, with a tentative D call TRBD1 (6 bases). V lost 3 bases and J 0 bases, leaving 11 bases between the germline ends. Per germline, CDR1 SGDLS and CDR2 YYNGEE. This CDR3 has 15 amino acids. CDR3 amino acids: CASSAYRESTDTQYF. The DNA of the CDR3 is TGTGCCAGCAGCGCATACAGGGAAAGCACAGATACGCAGTATTTT.

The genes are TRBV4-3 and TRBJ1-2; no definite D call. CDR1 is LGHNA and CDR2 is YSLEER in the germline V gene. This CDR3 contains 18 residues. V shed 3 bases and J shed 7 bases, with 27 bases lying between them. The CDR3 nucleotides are TGCGCCAGCAGCCAGGTCGGCCCTCGGGGAGGGATTCTAAGTGGCTACACCTTC. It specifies CASSQVGPRGGILSGYTF.

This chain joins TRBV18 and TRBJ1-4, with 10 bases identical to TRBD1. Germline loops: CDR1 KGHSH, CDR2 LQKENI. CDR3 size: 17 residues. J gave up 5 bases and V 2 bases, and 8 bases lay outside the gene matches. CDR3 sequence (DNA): TGTGCCAGCTCACCATCGCGAGGGACAGGGGTGAATGAAAAACTGTTTTTT. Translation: CASSPSRGTGVNEKLFF.

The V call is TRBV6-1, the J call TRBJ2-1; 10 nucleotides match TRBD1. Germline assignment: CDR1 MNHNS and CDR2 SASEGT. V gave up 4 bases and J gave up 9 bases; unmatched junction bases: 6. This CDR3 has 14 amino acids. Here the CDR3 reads CASSGRTGGTEQFF. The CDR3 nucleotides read TGTGCCAGCAGTGGTCGGACAGGGGGTACTGAGCAGTTCTTC.

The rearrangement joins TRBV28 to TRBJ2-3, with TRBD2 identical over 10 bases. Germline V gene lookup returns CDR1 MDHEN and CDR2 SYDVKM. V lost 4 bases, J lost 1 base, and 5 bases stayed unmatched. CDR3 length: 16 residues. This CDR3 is CASSSRLAGRTDTQYF. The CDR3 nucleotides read TGTGCCAGCAGTTCACGACTAGCGGGCCGCACAGATACGCAGTATTTT.

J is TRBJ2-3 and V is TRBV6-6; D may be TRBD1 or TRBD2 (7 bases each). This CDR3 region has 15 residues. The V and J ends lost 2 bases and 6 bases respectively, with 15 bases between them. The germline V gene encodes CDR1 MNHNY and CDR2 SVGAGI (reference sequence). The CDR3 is CASSYLQGGRDTQYF. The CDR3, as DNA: TGTGCCAGCAGTTACCTCCAGGGGGGGCGGGATACGCAGTATTTT.

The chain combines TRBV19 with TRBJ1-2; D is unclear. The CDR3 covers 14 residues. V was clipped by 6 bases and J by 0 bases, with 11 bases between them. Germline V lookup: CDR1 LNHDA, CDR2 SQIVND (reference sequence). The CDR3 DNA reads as TGTGCCAGTAGATCAGGACTACCTAACTATGGCTACACCTTC. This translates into CASRSGLPNYGYTF.

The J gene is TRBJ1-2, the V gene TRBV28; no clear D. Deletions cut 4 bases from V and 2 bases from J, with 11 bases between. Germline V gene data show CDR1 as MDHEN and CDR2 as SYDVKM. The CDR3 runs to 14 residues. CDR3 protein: CASSSVGRNYGYTF. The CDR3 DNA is TGTGCCAGCAGTTCTGTAGGAAGGAACTATGGCTACACCTTC.

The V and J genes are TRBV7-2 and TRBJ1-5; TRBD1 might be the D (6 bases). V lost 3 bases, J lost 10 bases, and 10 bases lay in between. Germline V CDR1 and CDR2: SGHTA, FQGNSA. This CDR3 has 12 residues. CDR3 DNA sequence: TGTGCCAGCAGCTTTGAGGGGGGACCCCAGCATTTT. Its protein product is CASSFEGGPQHF.